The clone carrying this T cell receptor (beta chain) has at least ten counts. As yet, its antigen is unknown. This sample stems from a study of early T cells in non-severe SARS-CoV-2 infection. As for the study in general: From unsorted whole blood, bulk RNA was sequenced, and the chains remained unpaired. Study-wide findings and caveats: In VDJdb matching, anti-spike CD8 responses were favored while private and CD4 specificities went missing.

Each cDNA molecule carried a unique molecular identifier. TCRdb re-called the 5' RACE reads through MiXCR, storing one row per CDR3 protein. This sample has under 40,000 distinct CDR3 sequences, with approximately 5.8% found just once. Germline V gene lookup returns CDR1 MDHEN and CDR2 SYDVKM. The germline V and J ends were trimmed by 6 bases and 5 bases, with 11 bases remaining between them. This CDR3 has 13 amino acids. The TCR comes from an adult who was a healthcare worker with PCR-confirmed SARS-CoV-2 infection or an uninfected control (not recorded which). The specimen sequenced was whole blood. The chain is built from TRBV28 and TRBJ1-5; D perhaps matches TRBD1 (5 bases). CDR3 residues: CASRRGLYQPQHF. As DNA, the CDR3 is TGTGCCAGCAGGAGGGGCTTATATCAGCCCCAGCATTTT. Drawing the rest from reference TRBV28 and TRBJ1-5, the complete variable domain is DVKVTQSSRYLVKRTGEKVFLECVQDMDHENMFWYRQDPGLGLRLIYFSYDVKMKEKGDIPEGYSVSREKKERFSLILESASTNQTSMYLCASRRGLYQPQHFGDGTRLSIL.